This paragraph covers one T cell receptor beta chain sequence. This CDR3 has 13 amino acids. Looked up from germline, CDR1 is SNHLY and CDR2 is FYNNEI. V lost 1 base and J 2 bases, leaving 5 bases between the germline ends. The data belong to a study of blood T cell repertoires in COVID-19. Background on the study: The United States, Italy and Spain were the sources of the acute and convalescent COVID-19 samples. Nucleic acid was either cDNA or gDNA, and it came from T cells, B-cell-depleted T cells, or PBMCs.

Patients in Seattle were enrolled during active infection, then followed longitudinally. Original data processing: Researchers report that nucleated cell counts were estimated from reference gene primer amplification. The method was immunoSEQ multiplex PCR; TCRdb's version includes in-frame clones alone and lacks a portion of them. Clone size and V and J calls were adopted from that table, with D and trimming inferred from the DNA. The sample shows some 120,000 clones, approximately 85% of them seen only once. The V gene is TRBV2, the J gene TRBJ1-1; D gene uncertain. This TCR derives from a woman of 80 years or more with COVID-19, enrolled during active disease. The sample consisted of peripheral blood. CDR3 DNA: TGTGCCAGCAGTGAAGTAACTAACACTGAAGCTTTCTTT. Translating it yields CASSEVTNTEAFF.